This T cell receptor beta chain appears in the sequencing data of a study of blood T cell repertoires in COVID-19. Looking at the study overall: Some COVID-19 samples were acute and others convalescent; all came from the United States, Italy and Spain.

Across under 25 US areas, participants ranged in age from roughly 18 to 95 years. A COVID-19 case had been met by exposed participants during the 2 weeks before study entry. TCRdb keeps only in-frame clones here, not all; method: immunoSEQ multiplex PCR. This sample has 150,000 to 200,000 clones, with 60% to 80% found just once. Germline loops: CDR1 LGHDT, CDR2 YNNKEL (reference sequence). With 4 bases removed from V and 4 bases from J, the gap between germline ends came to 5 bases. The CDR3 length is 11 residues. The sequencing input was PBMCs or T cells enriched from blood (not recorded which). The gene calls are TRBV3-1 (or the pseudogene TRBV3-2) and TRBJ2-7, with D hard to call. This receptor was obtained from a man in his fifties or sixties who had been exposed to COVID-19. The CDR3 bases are TGTGCCAGCAGCCTCGGGTACGAGCAGTACTTC. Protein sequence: CASSLGYEQYF.